This T cell receptor (beta chain) was captured by sequencing in a study of tissue T cells after allogeneic stem cell transplantation. Whole-study findings and limits: Shared clones across patients were few; motif clustering revealed tissue-specific shared signatures.

Stated time point: mouse harvest day 14 after allogeneic transplant. Mouse grafts combined 10^7 T-cell-depleted bone marrow cells with 10^6 splenic CD5+ T cells. Sample share makes this clone medium-sized (0.01 to 0.1%). Its antigen is as yet unknown. Any gene name here is a mouse gene name. With the read ending 1 residue before the CDR3 end, the germline J gene is used to fill in that end. Profiled with immunoSEQ multiplex PCR; TCRdb holds only in-frame clones, not every one. The sample carries about 9,000 clones, roughly a third recorded once. Per germline, CDR1 LGHNA and CDR2 YSYQKL. The junction had 4 bases not matched to a gene; V was cut back by 0 bases and J by 2 bases. The CDR3 runs to 16 residues.

The receptor was isolated from a female BALB/c mouse given C57BL/6 T cells with graft-versus-host disease after an allogeneic hematopoietic cell transplant. Sequencing was performed on skin. V usage is TRBV2 and J usage is TRBJ2-7; TRBD2 matches 10 bases. The sequenced CDR3 bases are TGTGCCAGCAGCCAAGATCCCGGGACTGGGGCCTATGAACAGTAC. Translated: CASSQDPGTGAYEQY. Given in full, the CDR3 is CASSQDPGTGAYEQYF.